The present T cell receptor beta chain was sequenced within a study of blood T cell repertoires in COVID-19. This study enrolled people aged 18 to 89 from about two dozen US geographic areas. The method was immunoSEQ multiplex PCR; TCRdb's version includes in-frame clones alone and lacks a portion of them. The top ten clones hold 1.5% to 2% of a sample with around 300,000 clones, about nine tenths of them seen once. The germline CDR1 and CDR2 sequences are SNHLY and FYNNEI. This CDR3 is 18 amino acids long. V gave up 1 base and J gave up 6 bases; unmatched junction bases: 13. V is TRBV2 and J is TRBJ2-1; 9 bases match TRBD2. Material: PBMCs or T cells enriched from blood (not recorded which). The clonotype was recovered from a woman in her forties who had recovered from COVID-19. The CDR3 coding sequence is TGTGCCAGCAGTGAAGAGTCCCCCGGGCTAGCGGGGCGCAATGAGCAGTTCTTC. This encodes CASSEESPGLAGRNEQFF.